This T cell receptor (beta chain) was found in a study of T cell changes during pregnancy in multiple sclerosis. Libraries were prepared by immunoSEQ multiplex PCR; TCRdb keeps only in-frame clonotypes and omits some of them. Seen here are 75,000 to 95,000 clones, roughly 90% observed once, and the top ten hold 0.9%. The CDR3 runs 14 residues. Germline V gene sequence: CDR1 MGHDK, CDR2 SYGVNS. V lost 3 bases to trimming and J lost 4 bases, with 13 bases between them. Sequenced here: peripheral blood, sampled in the first trimester of pregnancy. The chain joins TRBV25-1 to TRBJ2-7; TRBD1 might be the D (6 bases). The receptor was derived from a female donor in good health, enrolled as a control in a pregnancy study. The CDR3 DNA reads as TGTGCCAGCAGTGATGGGGGCTCGCTTTACGAGCAGTACTTC. It yields the protein CASSDGGSLYEQYF.